Each of the 9 T cell receptor beta chains below was sequenced from the same sample in a study of Ad26.COV2.S vaccination and SARS-CoV-2 variants. Stated treatment: 15 to 20 received Ad26.COV2.S at low or high dose, single or two shots; about 5 received placebo; per-sample allocation not given. Collection of samples fell on day 63 after the first vaccine or placebo injection. Only in-frame clones appear in the TCRdb table, and some are missing; sequencing was by immunoSEQ multiplex PCR. The sample holds about 380,000 clones, around four fifths seen once. The specimen comprised peripheral blood, sampled in a trial of Ad26.COV2.S vaccine versus placebo. These receptor sequences come from a person between 18 and 59 years old who received the Ad26.COV2.S COVID-19 vaccine or a placebo.

V is TRBV18 and J is TRBJ2-1; maybe TRBD2 (6 bases). In germline, CDR1 is KGHSH, CDR2 LQKENI. V was trimmed by 2 bases and J by 10 bases, leaving 12 bases between them. CDR3 size: 13 residues. The CDR3 DNA reads TGTGCCAGCTCACCATCCGGGACTTGGGAGCAGTTCTTC. This sequence encodes CASSPSGTWEQFF.

J is TRBJ2-1 and V is TRBV19; 10 bases line up with TRBD2. V lost 5 bases to trimming and J lost 5 bases; unmatched junction nucleotides: 6. CDR1 is LNHDA and CDR2 is SQIVND in the germline V gene (reference sequence). This CDR3 is 15 amino acids long. The CDR3 region is CASSLLAGGHNEQFF. For the CDR3, the DNA is TGTGCCAGTAGTCTATTAGCGGGAGGCCACAATGAGCAGTTCTTC.

This clone was picked up a small number of times. The chain combines TRBV7-9 with TRBJ2-3, with D uncertain. Germline lookup yields CDR1 SEHNR and CDR2 FQNEAQ (reference sequence). The V gene lost 5 bases and the J gene lost 2 bases, with 11 bases spanning the gap. This CDR3 is built from 14 residues. CDR3: CASSPRPLTDTQYF. The CDR3 nucleotides read TGTGCCAGCAGCCCAAGGCCCCTCACAGATACGCAGTATTTT.

This clone has just a few counts. The chain is built from TRBV7-3 and TRBJ1-1; no firm D call. The CDR3 has 15 residues. V was pared by 5 bases and J by 0 bases, with 13 bases between. Germline lookup yields CDR1 SGHTA and CDR2 FQGTGA. The CDR3: CASSLAAWVNTEAFF. CDR3 nucleotide sequence: TGTGCCAGCAGCCTCGCAGCTTGGGTGAACACTGAAGCTTTCTTT.

This chain uses TRBV7-6 with TRBJ2-7, with D unresolved. Germline loops: CDR1 SGHVS, CDR2 FNYEAQ. V shed 1 base and J shed 2 bases, with 12 bases lying between them. This CDR3 contains 15 residues. The CDR3 sequence is CASSLDPASTYEQYF. The CDR3 nucleotides read TGTGCCAGCAGCTTAGATCCGGCCTCAACCTACGAGCAGTACTTC.

The CDR3 DNA is TGTGCCGGTCGAAGCGGACCTTTTTCATACAATGAGCAGTTCTTC. It codes for CAGRSGPFSYNEQFF. V and J are TRBV30 and TRBJ2-1; D is perhaps TRBD2 (5 bases). The CDR3 spans 15 residues. In germline, CDR1 is GTSNPN, CDR2 SVGIG (reference sequence). V lost 8 bases and J lost 4, with 21 bases in between.

This chain joins TRBV6-5 and TRBJ1-2; D remains ambiguous. The CDR3 extends over 13 amino acids. The germline V and J ends were trimmed by 5 bases and 5 bases, with 12 bases remaining between them. Germline V gives CDR1 MNHEY, CDR2 SVGAGI. The CDR3 sequence: CASSPDPGYGYTF. Here the CDR3 DNA reads TGTGCCAGCAGTCCCGACCCGGGTTATGGCTACACCTTC.

This clone came up a few times. J is TRBJ1-5 and V is TRBV6-2 or TRBV6-3, with D uncertain. V lost 2 bases and J 6 bases, leaving 8 bases between the germline ends. From germline, CDR1 is MNHEY and CDR2 SVGEGT. CDR3 length equals 13 residues. The CDR3 nucleotides read TGTGCCAGCAGTTACGGTTTAGGTCAGCCCCAGCATTTT. Translated, it gives CASSYGLGQPQHF.

This rearrangement joins TRBV19 to TRBJ1-1, with D possibly matching TRBD1 (5 bases). CDR3 length: 13 residues. Germline CDR1 and CDR2: LNHDA and SQIVND (reference sequence). V was shortened by 7 bases and J by 1 base, with 10 bases between the two germline ends. The CDR3 protein is CASNQGQNTEAFF. The DNA for the CDR3 is TGTGCCAGTAATCAGGGCCAGAACACTGAAGCTTTCTTT.